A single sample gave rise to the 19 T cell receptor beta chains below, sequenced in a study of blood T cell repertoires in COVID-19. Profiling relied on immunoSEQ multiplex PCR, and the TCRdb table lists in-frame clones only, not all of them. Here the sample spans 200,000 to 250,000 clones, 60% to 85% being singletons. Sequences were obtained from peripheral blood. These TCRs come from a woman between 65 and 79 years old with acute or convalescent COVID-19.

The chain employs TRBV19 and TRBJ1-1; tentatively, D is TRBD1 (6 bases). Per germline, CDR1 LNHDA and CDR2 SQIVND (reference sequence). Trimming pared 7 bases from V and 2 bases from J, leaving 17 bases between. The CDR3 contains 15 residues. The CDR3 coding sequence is TGTGCCAGTACCCCAGGGCGGACAGACAACACTGAAGCTTTCTTT. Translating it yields CASTPGRTDNTEAFF.

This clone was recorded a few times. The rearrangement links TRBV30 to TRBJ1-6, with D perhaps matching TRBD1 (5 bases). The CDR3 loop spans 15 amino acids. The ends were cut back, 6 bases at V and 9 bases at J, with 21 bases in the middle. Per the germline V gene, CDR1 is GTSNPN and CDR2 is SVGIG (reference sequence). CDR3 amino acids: CACPQGLLGSSPLHF. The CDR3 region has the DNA TGTGCCTGCCCCCAGGGACTGCTTGGAAGTTCACCCCTCCACTTT.

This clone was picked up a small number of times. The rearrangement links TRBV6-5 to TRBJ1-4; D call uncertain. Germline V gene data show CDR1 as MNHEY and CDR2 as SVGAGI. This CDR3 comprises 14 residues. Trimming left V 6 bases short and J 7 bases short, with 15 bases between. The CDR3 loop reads CASSLGLGGEKLFF. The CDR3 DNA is TGTGCCAGCAGCCTTGGACTGGGAGGTGAAAAACTGTTTTTT.

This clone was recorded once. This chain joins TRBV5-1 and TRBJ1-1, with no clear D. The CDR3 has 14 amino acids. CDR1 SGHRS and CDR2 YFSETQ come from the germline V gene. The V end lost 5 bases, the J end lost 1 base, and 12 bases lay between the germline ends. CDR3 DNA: TGCGCCAGCAGAACGGTGGGAGGGAACACTGAAGCTTTCTTT. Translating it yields CASRTVGGNTEAFF.

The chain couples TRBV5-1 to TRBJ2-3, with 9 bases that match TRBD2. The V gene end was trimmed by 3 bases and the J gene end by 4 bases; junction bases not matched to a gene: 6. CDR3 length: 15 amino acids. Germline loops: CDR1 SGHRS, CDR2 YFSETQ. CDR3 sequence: CASSSAGGRADTQYF. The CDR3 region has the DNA TGCGCCAGCAGCTCAGCGGGAGGTCGGGCAGATACGCAGTATTTT.

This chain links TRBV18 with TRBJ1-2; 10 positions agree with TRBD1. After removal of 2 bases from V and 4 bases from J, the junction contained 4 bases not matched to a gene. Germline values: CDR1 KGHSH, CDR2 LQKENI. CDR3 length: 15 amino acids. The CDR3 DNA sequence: TGTGCCAGCTCACCAGGGACAGGGGAGACCTATGGCTACACCTTC. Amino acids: CASSPGTGETYGYTF.

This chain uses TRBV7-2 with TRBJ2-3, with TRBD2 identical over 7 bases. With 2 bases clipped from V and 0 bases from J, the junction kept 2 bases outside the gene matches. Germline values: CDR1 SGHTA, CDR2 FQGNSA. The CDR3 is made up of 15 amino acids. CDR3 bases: TGTGCCAGCAGCTTATTAGCGGGCAGCACAGATACGCAGTATTTT. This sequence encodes CASSLLAGSTDTQYF. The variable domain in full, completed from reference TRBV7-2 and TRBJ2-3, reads GAGVSQSPSNKVTEKGKDVELRCDPISGHTALYWYRQSLGQGLEFLIYFQGNSAPDKSGLPSDRFSAERTGGSVSTLTIQRTQQEDSAVYLCASSLLAGSTDTQYFGPGTRLTVL.

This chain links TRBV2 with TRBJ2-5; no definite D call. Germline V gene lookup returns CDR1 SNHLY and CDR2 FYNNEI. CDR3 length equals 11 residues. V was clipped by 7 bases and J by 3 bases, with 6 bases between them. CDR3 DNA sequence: TGTGCCAGCAACAGAGAAGAGACCCAGTACTTC. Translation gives CASNREETQYF.

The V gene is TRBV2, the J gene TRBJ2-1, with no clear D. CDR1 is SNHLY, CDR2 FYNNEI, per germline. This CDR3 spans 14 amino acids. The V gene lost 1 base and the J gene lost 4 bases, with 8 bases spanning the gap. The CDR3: CASSEVTVYNEQFF. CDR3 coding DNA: TGTGCCAGCAGTGAAGTCACGGTATACAATGAGCAGTTCTTC.

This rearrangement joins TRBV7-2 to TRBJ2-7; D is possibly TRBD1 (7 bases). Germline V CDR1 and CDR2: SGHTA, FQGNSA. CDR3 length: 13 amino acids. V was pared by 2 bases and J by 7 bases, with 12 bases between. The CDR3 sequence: CASSLTGAGEQYF. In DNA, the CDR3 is TGTGCCAGCAGCTTAACAGGGGCGGGGGAGCAGTACTTC.

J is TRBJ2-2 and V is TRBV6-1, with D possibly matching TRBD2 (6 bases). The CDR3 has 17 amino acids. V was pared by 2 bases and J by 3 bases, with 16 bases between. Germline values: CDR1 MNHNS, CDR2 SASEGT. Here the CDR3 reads CASSENWAGYYTGELFF. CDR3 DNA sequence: TGTGCCAGCAGTGAAAATTGGGCGGGATACTACACCGGGGAGCTGTTTTTT.

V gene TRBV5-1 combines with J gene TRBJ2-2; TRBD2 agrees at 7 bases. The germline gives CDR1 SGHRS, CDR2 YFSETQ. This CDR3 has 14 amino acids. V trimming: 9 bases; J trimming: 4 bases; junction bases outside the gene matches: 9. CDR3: CATSRESTTGELFF. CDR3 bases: TGCGCCACCTCGCGGGAGAGTACCACCGGGGAGCTGTTTTTT.

CDR3: CASSLRMSGGVYEQYF. As DNA, the CDR3 is TGTGCCAGCAGCCTGCGTATGTCAGGGGGAGTCTACGAGCAGTACTTC. This chain uses TRBV5-6 with TRBJ2-7; 7 bases are a match to TRBD1. The trim removed 4 bases at V and 3 bases at J, leaving 13 bases unmatched. The CDR3 runs to 16 residues. CDR1 SGHDT and CDR2 YYEEEE come from the germline V gene.

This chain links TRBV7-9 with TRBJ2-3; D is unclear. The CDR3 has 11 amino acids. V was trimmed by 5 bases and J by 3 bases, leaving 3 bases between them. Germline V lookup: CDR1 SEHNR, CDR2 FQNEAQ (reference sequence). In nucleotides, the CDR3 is TGTGCCAGCAGCCCGACAGATACGCAGTATTTT. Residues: CASSPTDTQYF.

CDR3 protein: CAWSVGVGSLHF. Here the CDR3 DNA reads TGTGCCTGGAGTGTAGGGGTAGGGTCCCTCCACTTT. The chain links TRBV30 to TRBJ1-6, with D maybe TRBD1 (5 bases). This CDR3 spans 12 amino acids. V lost 0 bases, J lost 14 bases, and 11 bases lay in between. The germline gives CDR1 GTSNPN, CDR2 SVGIG (reference sequence).

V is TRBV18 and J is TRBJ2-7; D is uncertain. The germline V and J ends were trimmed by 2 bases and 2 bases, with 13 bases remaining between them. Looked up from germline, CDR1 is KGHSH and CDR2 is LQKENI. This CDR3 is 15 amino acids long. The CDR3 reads CASSPVAAAPYEQYF. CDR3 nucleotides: TGTGCCAGCTCACCAGTCGCCGCGGCCCCCTACGAGCAGTACTTC.

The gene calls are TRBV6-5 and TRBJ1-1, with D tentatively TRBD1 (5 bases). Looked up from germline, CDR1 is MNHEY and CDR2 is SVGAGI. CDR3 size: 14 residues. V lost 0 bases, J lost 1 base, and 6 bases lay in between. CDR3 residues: CASSYSGGNTEAFF. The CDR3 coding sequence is TGTGCCAGCAGTTACTCGGGGGGGAACACTGAAGCTTTCTTT.

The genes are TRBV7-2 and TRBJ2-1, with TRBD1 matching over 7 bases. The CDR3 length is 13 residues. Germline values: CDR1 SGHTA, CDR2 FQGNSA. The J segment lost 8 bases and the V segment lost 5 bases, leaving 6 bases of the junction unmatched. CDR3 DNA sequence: TGTGCCAGCAGCCCCAACAGGGGATATGAGCAGTTCTTC. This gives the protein CASSPNRGYEQFF. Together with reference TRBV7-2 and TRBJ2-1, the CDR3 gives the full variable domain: GAGVSQSPSNKVTEKGKDVELRCDPISGHTALYWYRQSLGQGLEFLIYFQGNSAPDKSGLPSDRFSAERTGGSVSTLTIQRTQQEDSAVYLCASSPNRGYEQFFGPGTRLTVL.

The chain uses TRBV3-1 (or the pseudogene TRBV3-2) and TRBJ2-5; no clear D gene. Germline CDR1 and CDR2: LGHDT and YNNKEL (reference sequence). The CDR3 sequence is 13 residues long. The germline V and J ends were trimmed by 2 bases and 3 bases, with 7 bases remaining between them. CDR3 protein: CASSQRLEETQYF. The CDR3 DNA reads TGTGCCAGCAGCCAACGACTGGAAGAGACCCAGTACTTC.